The rows below give T cell receptor beta chains drawn from one sample of a study of blood T cell repertoires in COVID-19. Clones were sequenced by immunoSEQ multiplex PCR, and TCRdb holds only the in-frame ones, with some missing. The repertoire holds 250,000 or so clones, with roughly 80% as singletons. Sequencing used peripheral blood. The receptor set was obtained from a man at least 80 years old with acute or convalescent COVID-19. The CDR3 runs from the conserved cysteine through the conserved F or W. A D gene is named only where the DNA matches it firmly. Not every row has a clone size; where given, it reads once, few, many or a size class.

CDR3 DNA: TGTGCCAGCAGTTACGAGCCTAACTATGGCTACACCTTC
CDR3 protein: CASSYEPNYGYTF
D gene: .
clone size: .
V gene: TRBV6-6
J gene: TRBJ1-2

CDR3 DNA: TGTGCCAGTAGTACAACAGGGGGGAATCAGCCCCAGCATTTT
CDR3 protein: CASSTTGGNQPQHF
D gene: TRBD1
clone size: .
V gene: TRBV19
J gene: TRBJ1-5

CDR3 DNA: TGTGCCAGCACAACAGGGAACACTGAAGCTTTCTTT
CDR3 protein: CASTTGNTEAFF
D gene: .
clone size: .
V gene: TRBV6-6
J gene: TRBJ1-1

CDR3 DNA: TGTGCCAGCAGCCATGCCGGGACAGGGAGCTTGGAGCAGTACTTC
CDR3 protein: CASSHAGTGSLEQYF
D gene: TRBD1
clone size: .
V gene: TRBV6-6
J gene: TRBJ2-7

CDR3 DNA: TGTGCCAGCAGCTTACTCGGGGCAACTAATGAAAAACTGTTTTTT
CDR3 protein: CASSLLGATNEKLFF
D gene: .
clone size: .
V gene: TRBV7-9
J gene: TRBJ1-4

CDR3 DNA: TGTGCCAGCAGCCAAGATGGGACAGGGACCCGAGAGACCCAGTACTTC
CDR3 protein: CASSQDGTGTRETQYF
D gene: TRBD1
clone size: .
V gene: TRBV3-1/TRBV3-2
J gene: TRBJ2-5

CDR3 DNA: TGCGCCAGCAGCTTGGAGGGGGCGGGGTATAATTCACCCCTCCACTTT
CDR3 protein: CASSLEGAGYNSPLHF
D gene: TRBD1
clone size: .
V gene: TRBV5-1
J gene: TRBJ1-6

CDR3 DNA: TGTGCCAGCAGCTTGTCTATAAGGGCGGGGGGGAACACTGAAGCTTTCTTT
CDR3 protein: CASSLSIRAGGNTEAFF
D gene: .
clone size: once
V gene: TRBV5-5
J gene: TRBJ1-1

CDR3 DNA: TGTGCCAGCAGCCTAAAACCCGGAACAGGGTTCCTAACACCCGCGAACACCGGGGAGCTGTTTTTT
CDR3 protein: CASSLKPGTGFLTPANTGELFF
D gene: .
clone size: .
V gene: TRBV4-2
J gene: TRBJ2-2

CDR3 DNA: TGTGCCAGCAGCTCTAGGACAGGGTTTTTTACGGGGAGAATATACGAGCAGTACTTC
CDR3 protein: CASSSRTGFFTGRIYEQYF
D gene: TRBD1
clone size: .
V gene: TRBV7-2
J gene: TRBJ2-7

CDR3 DNA: TGTGCCAGCAGCCAAGTTTCAGGGGGCCCCCATGGCTACACCTTC
CDR3 protein: CASSQVSGGPHGYTF
D gene: TRBD1
clone size: .
V gene: TRBV3-1/TRBV3-2
J gene: TRBJ1-2

CDR3 DNA: TGTGCCAGCGGGCTGACACAGGGCTACACCTTC
CDR3 protein: CASGLTQGYTF
D gene: .
clone size: .
V gene: TRBV28
J gene: TRBJ1-2

CDR3 DNA: TGTGCCAGCAGCTTAAGAGCAGATACGCAGTATTTT
CDR3 protein: CASSLRADTQYF
D gene: .
clone size: .
V gene: TRBV7-9
J gene: TRBJ2-3

CDR3 DNA: TGTGCCAGTAGTAGACTAGCGGGGGCCCTGAACACCGGGGAGCTGTTTTTT
CDR3 protein: CASSRLAGALNTGELFF
D gene: TRBD2
clone size: .
V gene: TRBV19
J gene: TRBJ2-2

CDR3 DNA: TGCGCCAGCAGCTCCCAGCCCGGGGGGCTTATGAACACTGAAGCTTTCTTT
CDR3 protein: CASSSQPGGLMNTEAFF
D gene: .
clone size: .
V gene: TRBV5-1
J gene: TRBJ1-1

CDR3 DNA: TGCGCCAGCAGCCAAGGACAGGGCATTGTCTCTGGGGCCAACGTCCTGACTTTC
CDR3 protein: CASSQGQGIVSGANVLTF
D gene: TRBD1
clone size: .
V gene: TRBV4-1
J gene: TRBJ2-6

CDR3 DNA: TGTGCCAGCAGAATAGGACTTTATAGCAATCAGCCCCAGCATTTT
CDR3 protein: CASRIGLYSNQPQHF
D gene: .
clone size: once
V gene: TRBV6-5
J gene: TRBJ1-5

CDR3 DNA: TGTGCCAGTACCCCGACAGGGGTAGGCTATGGCTACACCTTC
CDR3 protein: CASTPTGVGYGYTF
D gene: TRBD1
clone size: .
V gene: TRBV19
J gene: TRBJ1-2

CDR3 DNA: TGTGCCAGCAGTTTAGCCGGGGGACGAGCTTTCTTT
CDR3 protein: CASSLAGGRAFF
D gene: .
clone size: .
V gene: TRBV12-3/TRBV12-4
J gene: TRBJ1-1

CDR3 DNA: TGCGCCAGCCGACCGGGGACAGGGACTTATAGCAATCAGCCCCAGCATTTT
CDR3 protein: CASRPGTGTYSNQPQHF
D gene: TRBD1
clone size: .
V gene: TRBV5-1
J gene: TRBJ1-5

CDR3 DNA: TGTGCCAGCTGGCGGGGGACTGAAGCTTTCTTT
CDR3 protein: CASWRGTEAFF
D gene: .
clone size: .
V gene: TRBV6-5
J gene: TRBJ1-1

CDR3 DNA: TGTGCCTGGAGGTTGGGGGGTAGCAATCAGCCCCAGCATTTT
CDR3 protein: CAWRLGGSNQPQHF
D gene: .
clone size: .
V gene: TRBV30
J gene: TRBJ1-5

CDR3 DNA: TGTGCCAGCTCCCCTTTGGGGGACTTTAACTATGGCTACACCTTC
CDR3 protein: CASSPLGDFNYGYTF
D gene: .
clone size: .
V gene: TRBV18
J gene: TRBJ1-2

CDR3 DNA: TGTGCCAGCAGTTACTCGGGGGCGAATGGCTACACCTTC
CDR3 protein: CASSYSGANGYTF
D gene: .
clone size: few
V gene: TRBV6-5
J gene: TRBJ1-2

CDR3 DNA: TGTGCCAGCTCACCGAGCTCTGGAGCCAGCACAGATACGCAGTATTTT
CDR3 protein: CASSPSSGASTDTQYF
D gene: .
clone size: once
V gene: TRBV18
J gene: TRBJ2-3

CDR3 DNA: TGTGCCAGCATCGGACTAGCGGGGGGCGGGGAGCTGTTTTTT
CDR3 protein: CASIGLAGGGELFF
D gene: TRBD2
clone size: .
V gene: TRBV2
J gene: TRBJ2-2

CDR3 DNA: TGTGCCAGCACCGAGCCGGGACAGTATGTATCTAGCAATCAGCCCCAGCATTTT
CDR3 protein: CASTEPGQYVSSNQPQHF
D gene: TRBD1
clone size: .
V gene: TRBV28
J gene: TRBJ1-5

CDR3 DNA: TGCGCCAGCAGCGGACTAGGGGGAAAACTATCTCCCTCTGGGGCCAACGTCCTGACTTTC
CDR3 protein: CASSGLGGKLSPSGANVLTF
D gene: .
clone size: .
V gene: TRBV5-1
J gene: TRBJ2-6

CDR3 DNA: TGTGCCAGCAGTTTAGCCCGAAATCCCGGGCTGTTTTTT
CDR3 protein: CASSLARNPGLFF
D gene: .
clone size: few
V gene: TRBV12-3/TRBV12-4
J gene: TRBJ2-2

CDR3 DNA: TGTGCCAGCTCACCGGGACAGTTTGAATCCTACACCTTC
CDR3 protein: CASSPGQFESYTF
D gene: TRBD1
clone size: .
V gene: TRBV18
J gene: TRBJ1-2

CDR3 DNA: TGCGCCAGCAGCCAAGAGAGACAGGGCCGCTACGAGCAGTACTTC
CDR3 protein: CASSQERQGRYEQYF
D gene: TRBD1
clone size: .
V gene: TRBV4-1
J gene: TRBJ2-7

CDR3 DNA: TGTGCCAGCAGCCAACCGAATAGCGGGGGGGCCTCAGATACGCAGTATTTT
CDR3 protein: CASSQPNSGGASDTQYF
D gene: TRBD2
clone size: .
V gene: TRBV3-1/TRBV3-2
J gene: TRBJ2-3

CDR3 DNA: TGTGCCAGCAGCCTGACTATAATCTTCACTGAAGCTTTCTTT
CDR3 protein: CASSLTIIFTEAFF
D gene: .
clone size: .
V gene: TRBV7-9
J gene: TRBJ1-1

CDR3 DNA: TGCGCCAGCAGCTTGGAACAGAAGCTCTCTGGAAACACCATATATTTT
CDR3 protein: CASSLEQKLSGNTIYF
D gene: .
clone size: .
V gene: TRBV5-1
J gene: TRBJ1-3

CDR3 DNA: TGTGCCACCAGTGATTCGTGGACAGACCTTGTCGGGGAGCTGTTTTTT
CDR3 protein: CATSDSWTDLVGELFF
D gene: .
clone size: .
V gene: TRBV24-1
J gene: TRBJ2-2

CDR3 DNA: TGTGCAAGTCGCTTAGTCCCCCCCGGACAGGGTATTAACTACGAGCAGTACTTC
CDR3 protein: CASRLVPPGQGINYEQYF
D gene: .
clone size: .
V gene: TRBV12-2
J gene: TRBJ2-7

CDR3 DNA: TGTGCCAGCAGCTCTGACAGCTATAGCAATCAGCCCCAGCATTTT
CDR3 protein: CASSSDSYSNQPQHF
D gene: .
clone size: .
V gene: TRBV7-2
J gene: TRBJ1-5

CDR3 DNA: TGCGCCAGCCGACAGGGGGCGGACGGCAATCAGCCCCAGCATTTT
CDR3 protein: CASRQGADGNQPQHF
D gene: TRBD1
clone size: .
V gene: TRBV5-1
J gene: TRBJ1-5

CDR3 DNA: TGCGCCAGCAGCGTCTCCCCTAGCGGTGCTTACAATGAGCAGTTCTTC
CDR3 protein: CASSVSPSGAYNEQFF
D gene: TRBD2
clone size: .
V gene: TRBV5-1
J gene: TRBJ2-1

CDR3 DNA: TGTGCCAGCAGCTTAGCCTGGGACGAGGGGAGGACTGAAGCTTTCTTT
CDR3 protein: CASSLAWDEGRTEAFF
D gene: .
clone size: .
V gene: TRBV11-2
J gene: TRBJ1-1

CDR3 DNA: TGTGCCACCAGCTACCGACAGGGGTTGGGGCTTGACACTGAAGCTTTCTTT
CDR3 protein: CATSYRQGLGLDTEAFF
D gene: TRBD1
clone size: .
V gene: TRBV15
J gene: TRBJ1-1

CDR3 DNA: TGTGCCAGTAAGTACCAGGGGACCTTACATCAGCCCCAGCATTTT
CDR3 protein: CASKYQGTLHQPQHF
D gene: .
clone size: few
V gene: TRBV19
J gene: TRBJ1-5

CDR3 DNA: TGTGCCAGCAGCTTACCGGGAGCAAACACCGGGGAGCTGTTTTTT
CDR3 protein: CASSLPGANTGELFF
D gene: .
clone size: .
V gene: TRBV5-4
J gene: TRBJ2-2

CDR3 DNA: TGTGCCAGCAGTGACCAGACAGCTTATCAGCCCCAGCATTTT
CDR3 protein: CASSDQTAYQPQHF
D gene: .
clone size: .
V gene: TRBV2
J gene: TRBJ1-5

CDR3 DNA: TGTGCCAGCAGCGTCCGACTAGGGTCAGAGACCCAGTACTTC
CDR3 protein: CASSVRLGSETQYF
D gene: .
clone size: .
V gene: TRBV9
J gene: TRBJ2-5

CDR3 DNA: TGTGCCAGCGGGCAGGGGGCTCGAGGCGCCTACGAGCAGTACTTC
CDR3 protein: CASGQGARGAYEQYF
D gene: TRBD1
clone size: .
V gene: TRBV18
J gene: TRBJ2-7

CDR3 DNA: TGTGCCAGCAGCTTGGAGGTATTGGGCACTGAAGCTTTCTTT
CDR3 protein: CASSLEVLGTEAFF
D gene: .
clone size: once
V gene: TRBV7-9
J gene: TRBJ1-1

CDR3 DNA: TGTGCCATCAGTGAGCCCGGGACTGGAACCTACGAGCAGTACTTC
CDR3 protein: CAISEPGTGTYEQYF
D gene: .
clone size: .
V gene: TRBV10-3
J gene: TRBJ2-7

CDR3 DNA: TGTGCCAGCAGCAGTCCGGGACTGCGAGAGACCCAGTACTTC
CDR3 protein: CASSSPGLRETQYF
D gene: .
clone size: .
V gene: TRBV11-2
J gene: TRBJ2-5

CDR3 DNA: TGTGCCAGCGGACGGGACAGGGGGCTTGGAAACACCATATATTTT
CDR3 protein: CASGRDRGLGNTIYF
D gene: TRBD1
clone size: once
V gene: TRBV6-5
J gene: TRBJ1-3

CDR3 DNA: TGTGCCAGCAGCGTGGGGCCAGCGAACCCCTACGAGCAGTACTTC
CDR3 protein: CASSVGPANPYEQYF
D gene: .
clone size: once
V gene: TRBV7-3
J gene: TRBJ2-7

CDR3 DNA: TGTGCCAGCAGCCGCATCAAACCGGGACAGGGCTCAATTTCTGGGGCCAACGTCCTGACTTTC
CDR3 protein: CASSRIKPGQGSISGANVLTF
D gene: TRBD1
clone size: .
V gene: TRBV6-2/TRBV6-3
J gene: TRBJ2-6

CDR3 DNA: TGTGCCAGTAGTTTCTTAACAGGGCCAGGGGAGCCCCAGCATTTT
CDR3 protein: CASSFLTGPGEPQHF
D gene: .
clone size: .
V gene: TRBV19
J gene: TRBJ1-5

CDR3 DNA: TGTGCCACCAGCAGGGGACAGGGGAATGGCTACACCTTC
CDR3 protein: CATSRGQGNGYTF
D gene: TRBD1
clone size: .
V gene: TRBV15
J gene: TRBJ1-2

CDR3 DNA: TGTGCCAGCAGTGATGCGGGCGGTCAGCCCCAGCATTTT
CDR3 protein: CASSDAGGQPQHF
D gene: .
clone size: .
V gene: TRBV28
J gene: TRBJ1-5

CDR3 DNA: TGTGCCAGCAGCCTTAGCGGCCTTGAGCGATACGAGCAGTACTTC
CDR3 protein: CASSLSGLERYEQYF
D gene: .
clone size: few
V gene: TRBV7-2
J gene: TRBJ2-7

CDR3 DNA: TGTGCCAGCAGGGGCACGGGACATGCGGGCTTC
CDR3 protein: CASRGTGHAGF
D gene: .
clone size: .
V gene: TRBV2
J gene: TRBJ2-4

CDR3 DNA: TGTGCCAGCAGTGGACAGGAACGGAGGGGCTACACCTTC
CDR3 protein: CASSGQERRGYTF
D gene: .
clone size: .
V gene: TRBV2
J gene: TRBJ1-2

CDR3 DNA: TGTGCCAGCCTTCCGCAGGGAGGAGTCAATCAGCCCCAGCATTTT
CDR3 protein: CASLPQGGVNQPQHF
D gene: .
clone size: .
V gene: TRBV6-5
J gene: TRBJ1-5

CDR3 DNA: TGCAGTGCTACCTCGGGTCACGAGCAGTACTTC
CDR3 protein: CSATSGHEQYF
D gene: .
clone size: once
V gene: TRBV20-1
J gene: TRBJ2-7